This TCR beta chain was captured in a study of T cell repertoires in cytomegalovirus infection. V was cut by 4 bases and J by 2 bases, with 9 bases left in between. The CDR3 sequence is 12 residues long. Germline V gene sequence: CDR1 SQVTM, CDR2 ANQGSEA. TCRdb processed the reads anew with MiXCR; each CDR3 protein has one entry. Of hundreds of thousands of distinct CDR3 sequences listed, 24% are singletons. Concerning this clonotype: The antigen is undetermined.

Overall study findings and caveats: HLA-C-restricted CMV-specific TCR beta clonotypes prevailed in the ex vivo response. Of the TCR beta families, the public ones yielded a cumulative frequency that identified carriers of CMV plus the relevant HLA.

Sequencing was done on a sample of CD8+ T cells from PBMCs. This TCR was recovered from a human donor in good health (CMV status not recorded). Some clones in this sample may be carry-over from other donors' samples. This chain joins TRBV29-1 and TRBJ2-7; D is undetermined. This chain's CDR3 is CSVGPEPYEQYF. The CDR3 region has the DNA TGCAGCGTTGGTCCGGAGCCCTACGAGCAGTACTTC.